This T cell receptor (beta chain) was sequenced during a study of control samples from healthy donors and cancer patients. The V gene end was trimmed by 5 bases and the J gene end by 6 bases; junction bases not matched to a gene: 15. There are 16 residues in the CDR3. Looked up from germline, CDR1 is LNHDA and CDR2 is SQIVND (reference sequence). Method: immunoSEQ multiplex PCR; TCRdb's copy keeps in-frame clones and lacks some. The table has about 82,000 clones, 70% to 90% seen once; the top ten hold roughly 20%. This TCR came from a man aged 50 to 60 in good health. The source material was blood. The chain carries TRBV19 and TRBJ1-1; 7 bases map to TRBD1. For the CDR3, the DNA is TGTGCCAGTAGTCCGGCCGGACAGGAGACGAAGGCTGAAGCTTTCTTT. Residues: CASSPAGQETKAEAFF.